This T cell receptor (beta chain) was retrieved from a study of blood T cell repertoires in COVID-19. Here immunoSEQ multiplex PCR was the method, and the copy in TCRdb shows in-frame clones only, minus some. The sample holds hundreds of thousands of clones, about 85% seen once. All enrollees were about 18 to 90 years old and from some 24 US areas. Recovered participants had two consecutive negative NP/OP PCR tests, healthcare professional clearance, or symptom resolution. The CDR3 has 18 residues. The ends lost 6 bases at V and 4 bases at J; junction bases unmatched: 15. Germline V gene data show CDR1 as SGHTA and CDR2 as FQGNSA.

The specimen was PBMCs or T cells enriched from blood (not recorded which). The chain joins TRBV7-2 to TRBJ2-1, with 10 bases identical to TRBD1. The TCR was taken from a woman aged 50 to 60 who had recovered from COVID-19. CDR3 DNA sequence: TGTGCCAGCAGGGGGCAGCGTAATCGGGACAGGGGATACAATGAGCAGTTCTTC. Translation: CASRGQRNRDRGYNEQFF.